This TCR beta chain is from a study of T cell responses to AZD1222 COVID-19 vaccine. The repertoire was sequenced with immunoSEQ multiplex PCR; TCRdb's copy has only in-frame clones and lacks some. The sample consists of roughly 56,000 clones, 80% to 90% of them appearing once. This clone has a handful of counts. V was clipped by 2 bases and J by 2 bases, with 10 bases between them. Germline loops: CDR1 SGHTA, CDR2 FQGNSA. CDR3 length: 14 amino acids. The V and J genes are TRBV7-2 and TRBJ2-7, with unresolved D. This specimen was peripheral blood, taken on day 0 of AZD1222 vaccination. This clonotype originated in an adult in good health. The CDR3 region is CASSLIPGTYEQYF. The CDR3 nucleotides are TGTGCCAGCAGCTTAATCCCAGGTACCTACGAGCAGTACTTC.